This T cell receptor beta chain was documented in a study of cytomegalovirus exposure and HLA in healthy donors. Study-level points and caveats: Altogether, 170 or so TCR beta chains were recorded as cytomegalovirus-associated. The classifier reportedly diagnosed cytomegalovirus status with high specificity and sensitivity. Among the CMV-associated chains, a few were confirmed in vitro as specific for CMV antigens.

V lost 4 bases to trimming and J lost 5 bases; unmatched junction nucleotides: 5. Germline CDR1 is SGHRS and CDR2 is YFSETQ. The CDR3 loop spans 14 amino acids. Sequencing was performed with immunoSEQ multiplex PCR; in TCRdb, only in-frame clones are kept and a portion is missing. The repertoire has under 200,000 clones, roughly 84% of them found once; the top ten carry less than 9%. Concerning this clone: Its antigen is currently unknown. This specimen includes other DNA sequences encoding the same CDR3.

This receptor was identified in a man younger than 30 in good health and CMV-seropositive. Sequencing used PBMCs. The chain employs TRBV5-1 and TRBJ1-4; 7 bases line up with TRBD1. The CDR3 loop is CASSLGQLNEKLFF. The CDR3 DNA reads TGCGCCAGCAGCCTGGGACAGTTAAATGAAAAACTGTTTTTT.